These 14 T cell receptor beta chains share one sample of origin, sequenced in a study of response to subunit inactivated influenza vaccine. Using its own MiXCR run on the RT-PCR reads, TCRdb lists one record per CDR3 protein. Here the sample spans around 750,000 distinct CDR3 sequences, 21% being singletons. The sample here was PBMCs from blood, taken 5 days after vaccination. The receptors stem from a man aged 50 to 60 who received an inactivated influenza vaccine.

The rearrangement joins TRBV11-2 to TRBJ2-1; perhaps TRBD2 as D (5 bases). This CDR3 has 13 residues. Germline CDR1 and CDR2: SGHAT and FQNNGV. Deletions cut 2 bases from V and 8 bases from J, with 10 bases between. The CDR3 loop is CASSLQLVDEQFF. CDR3 bases: TGTGCCAGCAGCTTACAACTAGTCGATGAGCAGTTCTTC.

This sequence joins TRBV11-2 and TRBJ1-5; weak D call: TRBD1 (6 bases). V lost 3 bases, J lost 3 bases, and 12 bases lay in between. CDR1 and CDR2 from the germline V gene are SGHAT and FQNNGV. The CDR3 covers 15 residues. The CDR3 protein is CASSLGTGTNQPQHF. As DNA, the CDR3 is TGTGCCAGCAGCTTGGGTACAGGGACCAATCAGCCCCAGCATTTT.

There are a few counts of this clonotype. The chain has TRBV6-1 and TRBJ1-2, with 7 bases identical to TRBD1. The germline CDR1 and CDR2 sequences are MNHNS and SASEGT. This CDR3 is 15 amino acids long. V lost 6 bases, J lost 0 bases, and 7 bases stayed unmatched. CDR3 protein: CASSDRVLTNYGYTF. CDR3 nucleotide sequence: TGTGCCAGCAGCGACAGGGTCCTCACTAACTATGGCTACACCTTC.

This clonotype turned up a few times. The chain links TRBV29-1 to TRBJ1-5, with 7 bases identical to TRBD1. Germline assignment: CDR1 SQVTM and CDR2 ANQGSEA. CDR3 length: 13 residues. V was clipped by 3 bases and J by 6 bases; unmatched bases: 5. The CDR3 DNA sequence: TGCAGCGTTGATGAGGGGGCGGGTCAGCCCCAGCATTTT. Its protein product is CSVDEGAGQPQHF.

This clonotype was recorded at least ten times. The rearrangement uses TRBV20-1 and TRBJ2-2; D remains ambiguous. CDR1 is DFQATT, CDR2 SNEGSKA, per germline (reference sequence). CDR3 length equals 15 residues. V was shortened by 3 bases and J by 2 bases, with 13 bases between the two germline ends. Written as DNA, the CDR3 is TGCAGTGCTAGCCAAGGGCGGAAAAACACCGGGGAGCTGTTTTTT. Residues: CSASQGRKNTGELFF.

This clonotype was recorded a few times. The gene calls are TRBV28 and TRBJ2-7; 8 bases are a match to TRBD1. Germline trimming cut 2 bases from V and 5 bases from J; bases unmatched to any gene: 5. CDR1 is MDHEN and CDR2 is SYDVKM in the germline V gene. The CDR3 length is 14 residues. CDR3 sequence reads: CASSLVDRDHEQYF. CDR3 in DNA: TGTGCCAGCAGTTTAGTGGACAGGGACCACGAGCAGTACTTC.

This clonotype turned up a few times. The chain combines TRBV10-2 with TRBJ2-3; D possibly uses TRBD1 or TRBD2 (5 bases each). V was trimmed by 2 bases and J by 3 bases, leaving 9 bases between them. CDR1 is WSHSY and CDR2 is SAAADI in the germline V gene. This CDR3 region has 14 residues. The DNA for the CDR3 is TGCGCCAGCAGTGAGGGGACCGAGACAGATACGCAGTATTTT. Its protein product is CASSEGTETDTQYF.

This clonotype was seen a single time. The V and J genes are TRBV6-2 or TRBV6-3 and TRBJ2-1; D is perhaps TRBD2 (6 bases). Germline assignment: CDR1 MNHEY and CDR2 SVGEGT. The ends were cut back, 2 bases at V and 14 bases at J, with 10 bases in the middle. The CDR3 has 11 residues. The CDR3 sequence is CASSYGTGKFF. CDR3 in DNA: TGTGCCAGCAGTTACGGGACTGGAAAGTTCTTC.

This clonotype was seen once. The chain links TRBV4-1 to TRBJ1-2; no clear D. The V gene's germline CDR1 is MGHRA and CDR2 YSYEKL. V dropped 0 bases and J dropped 2 bases, with 7 bases sitting between them. The CDR3 runs to 14 residues. CDR3 bases: TGCGCCAGCAGCCAAGATCTAATAAACTATGGCTACACCTTC. Its translation is CASSQDLINYGYTF.

This clonotype was counted many times. This sequence joins TRBV11-2 and TRBJ2-3; D is perhaps TRBD1 or TRBD2 (5 bases each). Trimming stripped 5 bases from V and 2 bases from J, with 26 bases between. The germline V gene has CDR1 SGHAT and CDR2 FQNNGV. The CDR3 covers 19 residues. DNA of the CDR3: TGTGCCAGCAGCGCCGGGACGGCCCCCGGGACCTTATTCACAGATACGCAGTATTTT. Protein product: CASSAGTAPGTLFTDTQYF.

In this sample, this clonotype turned up a few times. This rearrangement joins TRBV11-2 to TRBJ2-2; D might be TRBD1 (6 bases). The V gene lost 4 bases and the J gene lost 5 bases, with 23 bases spanning the gap. CDR3 length: 18 amino acids. Germline V CDR1 and CDR2: SGHAT, FQNNGV. The CDR3 nucleotides are TGTGCCAGCAGCTCCGCTCCAACAGGGCTGGTTGTGACCGGGGAGCTGTTTTTT. Protein product: CASSSAPTGLVVTGELFF.

V and J are TRBV7-3 and TRBJ2-5; 8 positions agree with TRBD1. Germline V gives CDR1 SGHTA, CDR2 FQGTGA. V trimming: 5 bases; J trimming: 5 bases; junction bases outside the gene matches: 7. The CDR3 is 14 amino acids. The CDR3 loop is CASSRTGGRETQYF. The CDR3 nucleotides are TGTGCCAGCAGCCGAACAGGGGGTCGGGAGACCCAGTACTTC.

V is TRBV9 and J is TRBJ2-3, with D maybe TRBD1 (5 bases). CDR3 length equals 15 residues. V dropped 0 bases and J dropped 2 bases, with 10 bases sitting between them. Germline CDR1 and CDR2: SGDLS and YYNGEE. CDR3 coding DNA: TGTGCCAGCAGCGTAGCGAGACAGCACACAGATACGCAGTATTTT. Translating gives CASSVARQHTDTQYF.

The chain employs TRBV10-3 and TRBJ2-3; possible D gene TRBD1, 5 bases. Trimming took 7 bases from V and 0 from J, leaving 11 bases between them. This CDR3 contains 14 residues. Germline V lookup: CDR1 ENHRY, CDR2 SYGVKD. CDR3 DNA: TGTGCCATCACCATAGGGGCTAGCACAGATACGCAGTATTTT. As protein: CAITIGASTDTQYF.